Given below is one T cell receptor (beta chain) in context. The sample is drawn from a study of CD8 T cells in Susac syndrome. Random hexamers were used to reverse transcribe roughly 0.45 to 1 ug of RNA. MiXCR, run by TCRdb on the immunoSEQ multiplex PCR reads, gives a single entry per CDR3 protein. The data show around 71,000 distinct CDR3 sequences, 93% seen once. Sample: CD4+ T cells from PBMCs. The TCR originated in a human donor with Susac syndrome.

CDR3 nucleotides: TGCGCCAGCAGCCACACGGACGAAGATACGCAGTATTTT. It translates to CASSHTDEDTQYF. The chain joins TRBV4-3 to TRBJ2-3; no clear D. CDR3 length: 13 residues. V lost 3 bases to trimming and J lost 5 bases, with 9 bases between them. Germline V lookup: CDR1 LGHNA, CDR2 YSLEER.